The 32 T cell receptor beta chains reported below all come from one sample, sequenced in a study of cytomegalovirus exposure and HLA in healthy donors. Primers: 60 Vbeta forward and 13 Jbeta reverse. Profiled with immunoSEQ multiplex PCR; TCRdb holds only in-frame clones, not every one. Altogether fewer than 250,000 clones are present, approximately 75% being singletons, with the ten largest covering about 4.8%. Specimen: PBMCs. The receptors were gathered from a man between 25 and 39 years old in good health and CMV-seropositive.

This chain joins TRBV14 and TRBJ2-3; D unclear. V lost 0 bases to trimming and J lost 0 bases, with 13 bases between them. CDR3 length: 17 residues. The germline V gene encodes CDR1 SGHDN and CDR2 FVKESK. The CDR3 loop reads CASSQESFSLSTDTQYF. The CDR3 coding sequence is TGTGCCAGCAGCCAAGAATCATTCAGTCTGAGCACAGATACGCAGTATTTT.

Worth noting for this clone: A read error may produce the germline difference seen at one junction end. This chain connects TRBV7-2 to TRBJ2-7; a weak D match, TRBD2 (5 bases). Looked up from germline, CDR1 is SGHTA and CDR2 is FQGNSA. The CDR3 sequence is 13 residues long. CDR3 sequence: CASSPQRTYGQYF. CDR3 nucleotide sequence: TGTGCCAGCAGCCCCCAGCGGACCTACGGGCAGTACTTC.

This clone was observed a single time. The chain has TRBV30 and TRBJ1-6; 8 nucleotides agree with TRBD1. This CDR3 spans 13 amino acids. The V gene's germline CDR1 is GTSNPN and CDR2 SVGIG (reference sequence). Germline trimming cut 8 bases from V and 6 bases from J; bases unmatched to any gene: 6. CDR3 nucleotide sequence: TGTGCCAGAAGCAGGGGGCTTAATTCACCCCTCCACTTT. This codes for CARSRGLNSPLHF.

The chain combines TRBV29-1 with TRBJ2-5, with D unresolved. The CDR3 extends over 11 amino acids. CDR1 and CDR2 (germline): SQVTM, ANQGSEA. V lost 7 bases to trimming and J lost 1 base, with 7 bases between them. In nucleotides, the CDR3 is TGCAGCGGTGCCAGCCAAGAGACCCAGTACTTC. Amino acid sequence: CSGASQETQYF.

J is TRBJ1-2 and V is TRBV5-6; D remains unclear. The CDR3 spans 15 residues. CDR1 SGHDT and CDR2 YYEEEE come from the germline V gene. The ends were cut back, 4 bases at V and 1 base at J, with 14 bases in the middle. CDR3 in amino acids: CASSPVRQLNYGYTF. CDR3 DNA sequence: TGTGCCAGCAGCCCGGTAAGACAACTTAACTATGGCTACACCTTC.

This sequence joins TRBV7-6 and TRBJ2-5; tentative D call: TRBD2 (5 bases). The CDR3 is 15 residues long. CDR1 and CDR2 (germline): SGHVS, FNYEAQ. The ends were cut back, 2 bases at V and 4 bases at J, with 14 bases in the middle. The CDR3 bases are TGTGCCAGCAGCTTACGGCTAGCCCTCAGAGAGACCCAGTACTTC. Translation gives CASSLRLALRETQYF.

This clone has only a few counts. This chain uses TRBV15 with TRBJ1-2; 8 bases are shared with TRBD1. The V gene's germline CDR1 is LNHNV and CDR2 YYDKDF (reference sequence). Trimming cost V 2 bases and J 6 bases; bases outside gene matches: 5. CDR3 length equals 14 residues. CDR3 amino acids: CATSRSDRGHGYTF. The DNA of the CDR3 is TGTGCCACCAGCAGATCCGACAGGGGACATGGCTACACCTTC.

This clone was seen more than once but under ten times. V is TRBV7-9 and J is TRBJ2-1; a weak D match, TRBD2 (6 bases). Germline loops: CDR1 SEHNR, CDR2 FQNEAQ (reference sequence). This CDR3 contains 15 residues. V was pared by 5 bases and J by 0 bases, with 11 bases between. In DNA, the CDR3 is TGTGCCAGCAGCGCCCGGGGGAGCTCCTACAATGAGCAGTTCTTC. Protein: CASSARGSSYNEQFF.

The chain has TRBV5-6 and TRBJ1-6, with D possibly TRBD1 on 5 matching bases. V lost 3 bases, J lost 7 bases, and 14 bases lay in between. Germline V lookup: CDR1 SGHDT, CDR2 YYEEEE. The CDR3 totals 15 residues. CDR3 nucleotides: TGTGCCAGCAGCTCTGGAGGGGTCTCAAATTCACCCCTCCACTTT. It translates to CASSSGGVSNSPLHF.

This sequence joins TRBV15 and TRBJ2-1, with a possible D match to TRBD1 (6 bases). Germline CDR1 LNHNV, CDR2 YYDKDF (reference sequence). The CDR3 consists of 15 residues. Trimming pared 9 bases from V and 6 bases from J, leaving 21 bases between. This CDR3 is CATVPGDLGGNEQFF. The CDR3 DNA reads TGTGCCACAGTACCCGGGGACCTAGGGGGCAATGAGCAGTTCTTC.

For this clone: Additional DNA sequences in this sample encode the identical CDR3. The chain joins TRBV2 to TRBJ2-1; D might be TRBD2 (5 bases). The CDR3 runs to 12 residues. Germline V lookup: CDR1 SNHLY, CDR2 FYNNEI. Trimming took off 3 bases at V and 6 bases at J, with 6 bases between the two ends. CDR3 loop: CASSDRGNEQFF. The CDR3 bases are TGTGCCAGCAGTGATCGGGGCAATGAGCAGTTCTTC.

This clone came up once. This chain uses TRBV6-1 with TRBJ1-2; TRBD1 might be the D (6 bases). The CDR3 has 12 residues. Germline CDR1 MNHNS, CDR2 SASEGT. Trimming stripped 3 bases from V and 8 bases from J, with 10 bases between. The CDR3 sequence: CASSDQGRGYTF. The CDR3 DNA is TGTGCCAGCAGTGACCAGGGGCGGGGCTACACCTTC.

The V and J genes are TRBV23-1 and TRBJ2-3, with TRBD1 matching 10 bases. TRBV23-1 is an open reading frame whose function is uncertain. J gave up 6 bases and V 2 bases, and 11 bases lay outside the gene matches. The CDR3 loop spans 17 amino acids. CDR3 loop: CASSQTWPGQGLDTQYF. Written as DNA, the CDR3 is TGCGCCAGCAGTCAAACCTGGCCGGGACAGGGGCTCGATACGCAGTATTTT.

The rearrangement uses TRBV5-1 and TRBJ2-5; 8 bases are shared with TRBD2. The J call is doubtful: the DNA matches TRBJ2-7 better. The V gene's germline CDR1 is SGHRS and CDR2 YFSETQ. The CDR3 contains 15 residues. CDR3 coding DNA: TGCGCCAGCAGCCCGGGGGGGACGGATCCCTACGAGCAGTACTTC. It yields the protein CASSPGGTDPYEQYF.

The CDR3: CASSKHREFNYGYTF. The CDR3 DNA reads TGTGCCAGCAGTAAACACAGGGAATTCAACTATGGCTACACCTTC. The chain links TRBV6-5 to TRBJ1-2, with a possible D match to TRBD1 (6 bases). There are 15 residues in the CDR3. V lost 5 bases to trimming and J lost 2 bases, with 15 bases between them. Germline lookup yields CDR1 MNHEY and CDR2 SVGAGI.

This clone was found once. The J gene is TRBJ1-1, the V gene TRBV5-6, with a possible D match to TRBD1 (6 bases). V gave up 4 bases and J gave up 4 bases, with 14 bases separating them. Germline CDR1 reads SGHDT; CDR2 reads YYEEEE. The CDR3 sequence is 14 residues long. This chain's CDR3 is CASSVAGVGTEAFF. In nucleotides, the CDR3 is TGTGCCAGCAGCGTCGCAGGGGTGGGCACTGAAGCTTTCTTT. Full variable domain (outside the CDR3, taken from reference TRBV5-6 and TRBJ1-1): DAGVTQSPTHLIKTRGQQVTLRCSPKSGHDTVSWYQQALGQGPQFIFQYYEEEERQRGNFPDRFSGHQFPNYSSELNVNALLLGDSALYLCASSVAGVGTEAFFGQGTRLTVV.

This clone was recorded once. This chain links TRBV5-5 with TRBJ1-2, with 7 bases that match TRBD1. The CDR3 spans 15 residues. The J segment lost 0 bases and the V segment lost 5 bases, leaving 7 bases of the junction unmatched. The germline V gene has CDR1 SGHKS and CDR2 YYEKEE (reference sequence). CDR3 sequence (DNA): TGTGCCAGCAGACTAGGGACAGTCTCTAACTATGGCTACACCTTC. Its translation: CASRLGTVSNYGYTF.

V gene TRBV30 combines with J gene TRBJ2-3; D might be TRBD2 (5 bases). Per germline, CDR1 GTSNPN and CDR2 SVGIG (reference sequence). V lost 0 bases, J lost 5 bases, and 21 bases lay in between. The length of the CDR3 is 17 residues. The CDR3 nucleotides are TGTGCCTGGAGTGTACCCATAAGCGGAGGATTCATAGATACGCAGTATTTT. Translated: CAWSVPISGGFIDTQYF.

The rearrangement uses TRBV5-1 and TRBJ2-2; 7 bases agree with TRBD2. This CDR3 spans 16 amino acids. V lost 0 bases and J lost 4; bases outside the gene matches: 6. The germline CDR1 and CDR2 sequences are SGHRS and YFSETQ. In DNA form, the CDR3 reads TGCGCCAGCAGCTTGGGTCTTGCGGGAGCCACCGGGGAGCTGTTTTTT. Its translation: CASSLGLAGATGELFF.

V usage is TRBV30 and J usage is TRBJ2-7; 7 bases align to TRBD2. V dropped 1 base and J dropped 2; count of bases not matched to a gene: 5. This CDR3 has 14 residues. Germline CDR1 is GTSNPN and CDR2 is SVGIG (reference sequence). The CDR3, as DNA: TGTGCCTGGAGTGGGCTAGCGGTCACCTACGAGCAGTACTTC. It is translated as CAWSGLAVTYEQYF.

This chain joins TRBV27 and TRBJ1-4, with unresolved D. CDR3 length: 17 residues. Germline CDR1 reads MNHEY; CDR2 reads SMNVEV (reference sequence). The V end lost 6 bases, the J end lost 2 bases, and 19 bases lay between the germline ends. The CDR3 here is CASSHSPVPLTNEKLFF. The CDR3 bases are TGTGCCAGCAGCCATAGCCCGGTTCCCCTTACTAATGAAAAACTGTTTTTT.

This clone was seen a handful of times. CDR3 amino acids: CASSPREEATQYF. CDR3 in DNA: TGTGCCAGCAGTCCGAGGGAGGAGGCTACGCAGTATTTT. The chain has TRBV7-6 and TRBJ2-3, with D perhaps TRBD2 (6 bases). Trimming removed 6 bases at V and 8 bases at J, with 15 bases between. This CDR3 has 13 residues. Germline V gives CDR1 SGHVS, CDR2 FNYEAQ.

This chain joins TRBV15 and TRBJ2-5; 13 positions match TRBD2. There are 16 residues in the CDR3. Germline CDR1 is LNHNV and CDR2 is YYDKDF (reference sequence). After removal of 1 base from V and 3 bases from J, the junction contained 2 bases not matched to a gene. The DNA of the CDR3 is TGTGCCACCAGCAGAGCCGGGACTAGCGGGAAAGAGACCCAGTACTTC. Encoded protein: CATSRAGTSGKETQYF.

The chain links TRBV6-6 to TRBJ2-7; 9 bases line up with TRBD1. Germline V CDR1 and CDR2: MNHNY, SVGAGI (reference sequence). This CDR3 contains 14 residues. The trim removed 2 bases at V and 6 bases at J, leaving 5 bases unmatched. The CDR3 DNA is TGTGCCAGCAGTTACGGGGACAGGGTCGGCGAGCAGTACTTC. The encoded protein is CASSYGDRVGEQYF.

The rearrangement joins TRBV9 to TRBJ1-1, with unresolved D. The V end was cut by 0 bases, the J end by 8 bases, with 8 bases between. The length of the CDR3 is 12 residues. In germline, CDR1 is SGDLS, CDR2 YYNGEE. CDR3 residues: CASSVVEGEAFF. CDR3 bases: TGTGCCAGCAGCGTAGTTGAGGGCGAAGCTTTCTTT.

This chain joins TRBV5-1 and TRBJ2-7, with 10 positions matching TRBD2. Germline CDR1 reads SGHRS; CDR2 reads YFSETQ. The CDR3 is 15 amino acids. V shed 4 bases and J 0 bases; nucleotides not matched to a gene: 4. The CDR3: CASSPTSGASYEQYF. Here the CDR3 DNA reads TGCGCCAGCAGCCCCACTAGCGGGGCCTCCTACGAGCAGTACTTC.

In this sample, this clone turned up once. The V gene is TRBV28, the J gene TRBJ2-1, with a weak D call TRBD2 (6 bases). Germline values: CDR1 MDHEN, CDR2 SYDVKM. The V and J ends lost 8 bases and 4 bases respectively, with 15 bases between them. This CDR3 has 14 residues. CDR3 region: CASGGTGRYNEQFF. In nucleotides, the CDR3 is TGTGCCAGCGGCGGGACGGGGAGGTACAATGAGCAGTTCTTC.

This clone has a single count. The V gene is TRBV25-1, the J gene TRBJ1-6, with D unresolved. Germline CDR1 reads MGHDK; CDR2 reads SYGVNS. V shed 1 base and J shed 2 bases, with 6 bases lying between them. The CDR3 consists of 15 residues. The CDR3 here is CASSESGTYNSPLHF. DNA of the CDR3: TGTGCCAGCAGTGAATCCGGGACCTATAATTCACCCCTCCACTTT.

This clone has a handful of counts. The chain is built from TRBV4-3 and TRBJ1-2; TRBD1 agrees at 12 bases. CDR1 is LGHNA and CDR2 is YSLEER in the germline V gene. The CDR3 is made up of 16 amino acids. Trimming removed 0 bases from V and 8 bases from J; junction bases left unmatched: 7. The CDR3: CASSQDPGTGGFGYTF. The CDR3 region has the DNA TGCGCCAGCAGCCAAGATCCGGGGACAGGGGGCTTCGGCTACACCTTC.

J is TRBJ1-5 and V is TRBV27; a weak D match, TRBD1 (5 bases). CDR3 size: 18 residues. Germline V CDR1 and CDR2: MNHEY, SMNVEV (reference sequence). The germline V and J ends were trimmed by 2 bases and 0 bases, with 17 bases remaining between them. The CDR3 region is CASSLKGALGNSNQPQHF. For the CDR3, the DNA is TGTGCCAGCAGTTTAAAAGGGGCGCTAGGGAATAGCAATCAGCCCCAGCATTTT.

This clone has a handful of counts. This chain connects TRBV13 to TRBJ2-1, with TRBD2 identical over 8 bases. This CDR3 has 16 amino acids. V was clipped by 1 base and J by 2 bases; unmatched bases: 4. CDR1 is PRHDT and CDR2 is FYEKMQ in the germline V gene (reference sequence). This chain's CDR3 is CASSLVPAGAYNEQFF. DNA of the CDR3: TGTGCCAGCAGCTTAGTACCAGCGGGGGCCTACAATGAGCAGTTCTTC.

This chain uses TRBV6-5 with TRBJ2-7; TRBD1 matches at 7 bases. The CDR3 consists of 13 residues. J gave up 2 bases and V 5 bases, and 3 bases lay outside the gene matches. The germline gives CDR1 MNHEY, CDR2 SVGAGI. The CDR3: CASSPGQPYEQYF. CDR3 sequence (DNA): TGTGCCAGCAGTCCGGGACAGCCCTACGAGCAGTACTTC.